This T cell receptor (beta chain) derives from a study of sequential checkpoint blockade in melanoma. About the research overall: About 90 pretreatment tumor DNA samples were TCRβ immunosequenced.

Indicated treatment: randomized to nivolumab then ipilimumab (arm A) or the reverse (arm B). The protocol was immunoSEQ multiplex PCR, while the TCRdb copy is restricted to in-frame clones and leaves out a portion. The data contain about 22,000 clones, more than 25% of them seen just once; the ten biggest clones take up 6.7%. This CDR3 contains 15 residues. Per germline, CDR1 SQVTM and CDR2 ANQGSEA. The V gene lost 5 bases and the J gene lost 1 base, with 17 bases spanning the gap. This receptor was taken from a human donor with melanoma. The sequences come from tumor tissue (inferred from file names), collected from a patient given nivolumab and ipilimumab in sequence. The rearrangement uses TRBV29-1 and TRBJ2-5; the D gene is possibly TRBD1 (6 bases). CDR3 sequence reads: CSVTPPGHLQETQYF. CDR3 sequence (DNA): TGCAGCGTTACACCCCCGGGACACCTCCAAGAGACCCAGTACTTC.